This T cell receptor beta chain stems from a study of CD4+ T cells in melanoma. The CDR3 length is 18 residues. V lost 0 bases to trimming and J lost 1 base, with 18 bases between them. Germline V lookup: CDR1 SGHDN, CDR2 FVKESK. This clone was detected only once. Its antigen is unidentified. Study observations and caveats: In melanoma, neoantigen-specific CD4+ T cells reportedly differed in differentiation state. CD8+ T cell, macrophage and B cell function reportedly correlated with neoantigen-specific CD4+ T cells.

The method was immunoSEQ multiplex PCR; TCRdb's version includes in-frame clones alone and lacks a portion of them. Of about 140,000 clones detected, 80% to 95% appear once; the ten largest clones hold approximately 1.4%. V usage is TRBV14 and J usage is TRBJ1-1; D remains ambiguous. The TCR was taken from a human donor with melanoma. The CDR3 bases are TGTGCCAGCAGCCAAGAATTGCCCCACACTCGGAGGAACACTGAAGCTTTCTTT. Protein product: CASSQELPHTRRNTEAFF.